The sequence of this TCR beta chain was determined in a study of blood T cell repertoires in COVID-19. For the study at large: Collection of acute and convalescent COVID-19 samples took place in the United States, Italy and Spain. PBMCs, B-cell-depleted T cells, or T cells provided the cDNA or gDNA that made up the material.

Germline V CDR1 and CDR2: KGHDR, SFDVKD. The V gene lost 7 bases and the J gene lost 3 bases, with 9 bases spanning the gap. The CDR3 length is 13 residues. This clone has a handful of counts. TCRdb keeps only in-frame clones here, not all; method: immunoSEQ multiplex PCR. This table holds about 100,000 clones, around 85% found once. This sequence originates from a man aged 55 to 69 with acute or convalescent COVID-19. The source material was peripheral blood. V is TRBV24-1 and J is TRBJ2-1; D gene unclear. In DNA, the CDR3 is TGTGCCACCAGAGAGACACACTACAATGAGCAGTTCTTC. This codes for CATRETHYNEQFF.